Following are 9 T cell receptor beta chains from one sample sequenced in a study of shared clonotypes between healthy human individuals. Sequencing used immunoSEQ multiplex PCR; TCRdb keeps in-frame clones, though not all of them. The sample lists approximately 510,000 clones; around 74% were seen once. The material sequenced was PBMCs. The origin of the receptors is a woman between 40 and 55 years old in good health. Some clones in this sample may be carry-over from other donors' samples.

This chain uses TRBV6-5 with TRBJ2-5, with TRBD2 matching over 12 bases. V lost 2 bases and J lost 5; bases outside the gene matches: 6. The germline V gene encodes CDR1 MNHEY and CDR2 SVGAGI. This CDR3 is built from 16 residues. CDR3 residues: CASSYPTSGSTETQYF. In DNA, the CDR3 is TGTGCCAGCAGTTACCCGACTAGCGGGAGTACGGAGACCCAGTACTTC.

The chain's CDR3 is CATERTGKTEAFF. CDR3 DNA: TGTGCCACCGAGAGGACAGGGAAGACTGAAGCTTTCTTT. The chain uses TRBV10-3 and TRBJ1-1, with 8 bases identical to TRBD1. Germline V lookup: CDR1 ENHRY, CDR2 SYGVKD. Losses at the gene ends were 10 bases for V and 5 bases for J; bases not matched to a gene: 9. The CDR3 has 13 amino acids.

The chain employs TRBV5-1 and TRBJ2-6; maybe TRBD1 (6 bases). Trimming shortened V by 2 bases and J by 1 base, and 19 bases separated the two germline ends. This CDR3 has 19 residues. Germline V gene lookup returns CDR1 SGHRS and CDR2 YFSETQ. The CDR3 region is CASSFVRAGDISGANVLTF. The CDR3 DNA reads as TGCGCCAGCAGCTTCGTCAGGGCAGGGGATATATCTGGGGCCAACGTCCTGACTTTC.

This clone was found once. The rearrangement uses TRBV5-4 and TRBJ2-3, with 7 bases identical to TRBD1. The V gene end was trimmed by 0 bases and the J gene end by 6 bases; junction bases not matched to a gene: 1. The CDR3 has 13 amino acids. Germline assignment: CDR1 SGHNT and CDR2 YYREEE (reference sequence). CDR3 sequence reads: CASSLGRGDTQYF. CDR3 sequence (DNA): TGTGCCAGCAGCTTGGGCAGGGGGGATACGCAGTATTTT.

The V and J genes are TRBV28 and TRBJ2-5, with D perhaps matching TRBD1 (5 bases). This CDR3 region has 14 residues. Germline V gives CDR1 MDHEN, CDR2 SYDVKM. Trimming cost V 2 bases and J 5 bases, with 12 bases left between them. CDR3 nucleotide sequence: TGTGCCAGCAGTTTACTAGGGGTGGACGAGACCCAGTACTTC. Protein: CASSLLGVDETQYF.

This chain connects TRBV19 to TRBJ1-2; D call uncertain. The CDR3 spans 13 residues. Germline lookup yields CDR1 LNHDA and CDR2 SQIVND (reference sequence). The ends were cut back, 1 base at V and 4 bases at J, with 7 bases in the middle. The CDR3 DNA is TGTGCCAGTAGTATAGTCCCTCTCTATGGCTACACCTTC. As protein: CASSIVPLYGYTF.

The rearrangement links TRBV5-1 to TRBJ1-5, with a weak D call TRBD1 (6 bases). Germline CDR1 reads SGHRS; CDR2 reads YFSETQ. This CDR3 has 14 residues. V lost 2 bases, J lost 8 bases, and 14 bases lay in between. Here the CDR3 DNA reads TGCGCCAGCAGCTTAACAGGGACGGAGGAGCCCCAGCATTTT. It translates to CASSLTGTEEPQHF.

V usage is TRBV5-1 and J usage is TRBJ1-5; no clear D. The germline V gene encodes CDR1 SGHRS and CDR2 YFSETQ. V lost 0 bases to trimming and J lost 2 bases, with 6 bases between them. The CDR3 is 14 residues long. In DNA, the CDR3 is TGCGCCAGCAGCTTGGCCGGGGGCAATCAGCCCCAGCATTTT. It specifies CASSLAGGNQPQHF.

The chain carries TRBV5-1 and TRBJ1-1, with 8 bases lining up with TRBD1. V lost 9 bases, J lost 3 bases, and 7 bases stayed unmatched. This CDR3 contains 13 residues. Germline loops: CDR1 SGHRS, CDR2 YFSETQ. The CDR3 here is CATRQGPHTEAFF. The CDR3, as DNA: TGCGCCACCCGACAGGGGCCGCACACTGAAGCTTTCTTT.